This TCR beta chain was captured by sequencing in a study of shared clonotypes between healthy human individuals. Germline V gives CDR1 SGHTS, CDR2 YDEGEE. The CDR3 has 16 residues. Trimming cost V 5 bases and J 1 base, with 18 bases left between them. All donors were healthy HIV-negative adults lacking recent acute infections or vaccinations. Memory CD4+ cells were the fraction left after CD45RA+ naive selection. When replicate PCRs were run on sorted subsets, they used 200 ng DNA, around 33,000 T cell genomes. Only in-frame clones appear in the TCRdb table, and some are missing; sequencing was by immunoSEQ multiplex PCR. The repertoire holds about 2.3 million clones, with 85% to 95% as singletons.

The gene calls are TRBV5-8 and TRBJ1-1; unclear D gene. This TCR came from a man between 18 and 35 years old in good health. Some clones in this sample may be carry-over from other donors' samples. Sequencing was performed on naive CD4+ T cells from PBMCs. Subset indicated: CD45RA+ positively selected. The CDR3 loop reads CASSFVPGPSNTEAFF. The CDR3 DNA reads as TGTGCCAGCAGTTTTGTACCGGGCCCTTCGAACACTGAAGCTTTCTTT.